A selection of T cell receptor beta chains follows, all from one sample in a study of CXCR3-negative and CXCR3-positive naive CD8 T cells. After re-calling the 5' RACE reads, TCRdb lists one entry per CDR3 protein, DNA absent. The sample has 80,000 to 95,000 distinct CDR3 sequences, and its top ten clones hold around 1.5%. The sample consisted of naive CXCR3- CD8+ T cells from blood. The receptors were sampled from a human donor in good health. Some clones in this sample may be carry-over from other donors' samples. Both conserved end residues are part of each CDR3. The order of the fields is V gene, J gene, CDR3 protein.

>TRBV9|TRBJ2-1
CASSVDPTSGLYNEQFF
>TRBV4-2|TRBJ1-4
CASSQDRGTGGEKLFF
>TRBV24-1|TRBJ2-1
CATSDLSPLAGKYNEQFF
>TRBV20-1|TRBJ1-5
CSASRGEPQHF
>TRBV7-9|TRBJ1-1
CASSLKGGSDTEAFF
>TRBV5-1|TRBJ2-3
CASSSLSGVSTDTQYF
>TRBV29-1|TRBJ2-6
CSVRISGANVLTF
>TRBV20-1|TRBJ1-4
CSARARGYGSTNEKLFF
>TRBV29-1|TRBJ2-7
CSVEVSAPYEQYF
>TRBV28|TRBJ1-2
CASSPPGWAANYGYTF
>TRBV28|TRBJ1-5
CASQYRGNSNQPQHF
>TRBV13|TRBJ2-7
CASSFGTAGVYEQYF
>TRBV20-1|TRBJ1-3
CSASRREGTIYF